Listed below are T cell receptor beta chains from one sample, sequenced in a study of identical twins. Via MiXCR, TCRdb re-called the 5' RACE reads, giving one row per CDR3 protein. The table lists about 200,000 distinct CDR3 sequences, 7.5% of them singletons. These same records also appear under a second study, on yellow fever vaccine responses in identical twins.

The source material was memory (CD45RO+) T cells sorted from blood. These receptors all come from a young woman in good health. Both conserved end residues are part of each CDR3. D genes are given only for firm matches. Size values are once, few and many counts, or a class for expanded clones, and some rows have none.

D: TRBD2
V: TRBV12-3/TRBV12-4
size: .
J: TRBJ2-3
DNA: TGTGCCAGCAGTTTGTTAGGCGGGGGGCCCCAGCTAACAGATACGCAGTATTTT
CDR3: CASSLLGGGPQLTDTQYF

D: .
V: TRBV27
size: many
J: TRBJ1-2
DNA: TGTGCCAGCAGCCAAACCAACGGCTATGGCTACACCTTC
CDR3: CASSQTNGYGYTF

D: TRBD2
V: TRBV29-1
size: many
J: TRBJ2-2
DNA: TGCAGCGCGCCGGGACTAGGCCCCGGGGAGCTGTTTTTT
CDR3: CSAPGLGPGELFF

D: .
V: TRBV5-1
size: .
J: TRBJ1-2
DNA: TGCGCCAGCAGCTCCGGGGGGGACTATGGCTACACCTTC
CDR3: CASSSGGDYGYTF

D: TRBD2
V: TRBV20-1
size: few
J: TRBJ2-3
DNA: TGCAGCGTACCGGGACTAGCGGACACAGATACGCAGTATTTT
CDR3: CSVPGLADTDTQYF

D: .
V: TRBV20-1
size: few
J: TRBJ1-4
DNA: TGCAGTGCTAGGGACAGTTTCGTTAATGAAAAACTGTTTTTT
CDR3: CSARDSFVNEKLFF

D: TRBD2
V: TRBV6-2/TRBV6-3
size: many
J: TRBJ2-5
DNA: TGTGCCAGCAGTCCGGGGACTAGCAGAATCCAAGAGACCCAGTACTTC
CDR3: CASSPGTSRIQETQYF

D: TRBD1
V: TRBV29-1
size: .
J: TRBJ2-4
DNA: TGCAGCGTTGAGGGACAGAAACAAAACATTCAGTACTTC
CDR3: CSVEGQKQNIQYF

D: .
V: TRBV5-1
size: few
J: TRBJ1-4
DNA: TGCGCCAGCAGCTTCAACGGGGCAACTAATGAAAAACTGTTTTTT
CDR3: CASSFNGATNEKLFF

D: TRBD2
V: TRBV5-1
size: many
J: TRBJ2-1
DNA: TGCGCCAGCAGCCAGACCCCTACTAGCGGGGGGGCACATGAGCAGTTCTTC
CDR3: CASSQTPTSGGAHEQFF

D: TRBD1
V: TRBV7-9
size: many
J: TRBJ2-3
DNA: TGTGCCAGCAGCCCCTGGGACAGGGGGCGGTCAGATACGCAGTATTTT
CDR3: CASSPWDRGRSDTQYF

D: .
V: TRBV3-1
size: many
J: TRBJ1-5
DNA: TGTGCCAGCAGCCAAGGAAGGGGAGTAAGTAATCAGCCCCAGCATTTT
CDR3: CASSQGRGVSNQPQHF

D: .
V: TRBV4-1
size: .
J: TRBJ2-7
DNA: TGCGCCAGCAGCCAAGACCCGACCTACGAGCAGTACTTC
CDR3: CASSQDPTYEQYF

D: .
V: TRBV6-1
size: many
J: TRBJ1-1
DNA: TGTGCCAGCAAAACAGGGAGGGGGACTGAAGCTTTCTTT
CDR3: CASKTGRGTEAFF

D: TRBD2
V: TRBV5-1
size: few
J: TRBJ2-2
DNA: TGCGCCAGCAGCTCCGGGCCGGGGGGCACCGGGGAGCTGTTTTTT
CDR3: CASSSGPGGTGELFF

D: .
V: TRBV6-1
size: few
J: TRBJ1-4
DNA: TGTGCCAGCAGTGTCGGGGATACTAATGAAAAACTGTTTTTT
CDR3: CASSVGDTNEKLFF

D: TRBD1
V: TRBV7-8
size: .
J: TRBJ2-7
DNA: TGTGCCAGCAGCTGGGGACAGGTCCTATCCTACGAGCAGTACTTC
CDR3: CASSWGQVLSYEQYF

D: TRBD1
V: TRBV7-6
size: many
J: TRBJ2-7
DNA: TGTGCCAGCAGCTTCCGGGACAGGGAGGGCTACGAGCAGTACTTC
CDR3: CASSFRDREGYEQYF

D: .
V: TRBV12-3/TRBV12-4
size: .
J: TRBJ2-5
DNA: TGTGCCAGCAGCTTAACGGGATCGCAGACCCAGTACTTC
CDR3: CASSLTGSQTQYF

D: .
V: TRBV20-1
size: few
J: TRBJ2-7
DNA: TGCAGTGCTGAAAACCGGGACGGTAGTCGTGGGTACTTC
CDR3: CSAENRDGSRGYF

D: TRBD1
V: TRBV6-1
size: many
J: TRBJ1-6
DNA: TGTGCCAGCAGCCCACCCGGGACAGGGCGGTTAACCCTCCACTTT
CDR3: CASSPPGTGRLTLHF

D: .
V: TRBV18
size: few
J: TRBJ2-6
DNA: TGTGCCAGCTCACCAGGGCATTCTGGGGCCAACGTCCTGACTTTC
CDR3: CASSPGHSGANVLTF

D: .
V: TRBV18
size: .
J: TRBJ2-7
DNA: TGTGCCAGCTCACCACCGGACGATAGATTCTACTACGAGCAGTACTTC
CDR3: CASSPPDDRFYYEQYF

D: TRBD1
V: TRBV11-2
size: few
J: TRBJ1-6
DNA: TGTGCCAGCAGCACGGACAGGAATCCCTATGATTCACCCCTCCACTTT
CDR3: CASSTDRNPYDSPLHF

D: .
V: TRBV4-3
size: many
J: TRBJ2-2
DNA: TGCGCCACCAGGAGGGTCCCTGACACCGGGGAGCTGTTTTTT
CDR3: CATRRVPDTGELFF

D: .
V: TRBV7-9
size: many
J: TRBJ1-1
DNA: TGTGCCAGCAGCCGTAGGACTGGGAACACTGAAGCTTTCTTT
CDR3: CASSRRTGNTEAFF

D: .
V: TRBV28
size: .
J: TRBJ1-6
DNA: TGTGCCAGCAGCCTTCCGGCCGGGGCGAATTCACCCCTCCACTTT
CDR3: CASSLPAGANSPLHF

D: .
V: TRBV10-3
size: many
J: TRBJ2-7
DNA: TGTGCCACGGCGATACAGGCCTACGAGCAGTACTTC
CDR3: CATAIQAYEQYF

D: .
V: TRBV12-3/TRBV12-4
size: many
J: TRBJ1-2
DNA: TGTGCCAGCAGTTGGGGGGGGAATGGCTACACCTTC
CDR3: CASSWGGNGYTF

D: TRBD1
V: TRBV28
size: .
J: TRBJ1-4
DNA: TGTGCCAGCAGTTCAGGGGGGCCGAGGGTGGAAAAACTGTTTTTT
CDR3: CASSSGGPRVEKLFF

D: .
V: TRBV29-1
size: many
J: TRBJ2-7
DNA: TGCAGCGCCGGGACCGCAAGAATCAACGGACTGTACGAGCAGTACTTC
CDR3: CSAGTARINGLYEQYF

D: .
V: TRBV7-9
size: .
J: TRBJ2-3
DNA: TGTGCCAGCAGCGGATACAGGGCAGATACGCAGTATTTT
CDR3: CASSGYRADTQYF

D: .
V: TRBV5-1
size: .
J: TRBJ2-5
DNA: TGCGCCAGCAGCCCTGGGTTAGGTGGTAGGGAGACCCAGTACTTC
CDR3: CASSPGLGGRETQYF

D: .
V: TRBV5-1
size: many
J: TRBJ2-7
DNA: TGCGCCAGCAGCTTGGTCTGGGGGAGCTCCTACGAGCAGTACTTC
CDR3: CASSLVWGSSYEQYF

D: .
V: TRBV20-1
size: many
J: TRBJ1-3
DNA: TGCAGTGCTTTAAGGACCGTAGATTCTGGAAACACCATATATTTT
CDR3: CSALRTVDSGNTIYF

D: TRBD1
V: TRBV19
size: .
J: TRBJ1-1
DNA: TGTGCCAGTAGAGGACAGGGAATAACTGAAGCTTTCTTT
CDR3: CASRGQGITEAFF

D: TRBD1
V: TRBV2
size: .
J: TRBJ2-6
DNA: TGTGCCAGCATTACAGGGGACTCTGGGGCCAACGTCCTGACTTTC
CDR3: CASITGDSGANVLTF

D: .
V: TRBV20-1
size: few
J: TRBJ2-1
DNA: TGCAGTGCTAGAAGGGTATATGAGCAGTTCTTC
CDR3: CSARRVYEQFF

D: .
V: TRBV3-1
size: .
J: TRBJ2-7
DNA: TGTGCCAGCAGCCAAGATCGCGTAGGTCAGCAGTACTTC
CDR3: CASSQDRVGQQYF

D: TRBD2
V: TRBV11-2
size: .
J: TRBJ2-2
DNA: TGTGCCAGCAGCTTAGATCTGGGACTAGCTCTCGCCGGGGAGCTGTTTTTT
CDR3: CASSLDLGLALAGELFF

D: .
V: TRBV6-5
size: few
J: TRBJ2-7
DNA: TGTGCCAGCAGTTTCGGTTCGGCAGGGATGCAGTACTTC
CDR3: CASSFGSAGMQYF

D: .
V: TRBV5-1
size: many
J: TRBJ1-6
DNA: TGTGCCAGCAGTCTTGGACAAAATAATTCACCCCTCCACTTT
CDR3: CASSLGQNNSPLHF

D: TRBD2
V: TRBV11-1
size: .
J: TRBJ2-1
DNA: TGTGCCAGCAGCTTAGGTCTAGCGGGGGGGTCCACCTACAATGAGCAGTTCTTC
CDR3: CASSLGLAGGSTYNEQFF

D: .
V: TRBV6-5
size: many
J: TRBJ2-5
DNA: TGTGCCAGCAGTTACTCGAGAGGGGTGGGCCAAGAGACCCAGTACTTC
CDR3: CASSYSRGVGQETQYF

D: .
V: TRBV5-1
size: .
J: TRBJ2-3
DNA: TGCGCCAGCAGCAGATCAGGGGCCTATAGCACAGATACGCAGTATTTT
CDR3: CASSRSGAYSTDTQYF

D: .
V: TRBV9
size: few
J: TRBJ1-4
DNA: TGTGCCAGCTCGGGGGCAACTAATGAAAAACTGTTTTTT
CDR3: CASSGATNEKLFF

D: .
V: TRBV4-2
size: many
J: TRBJ2-5
DNA: TGTGCCAGCAGCCAAGGCCCTAGGGAAGAGACCCAGTACTTC
CDR3: CASSQGPREETQYF

D: TRBD2
V: TRBV12-3/TRBV12-4
size: many
J: TRBJ2-3
DNA: TGTGCCAGCAGTCGGGGGGACCACGACACAGATACGCAGTATTTT
CDR3: CASSRGDHDTDTQYF

D: .
V: TRBV29-1
size: few
J: TRBJ2-1
DNA: TGCAGCGTTGACGTGGCGGGCCTTTACAATGAGCAGTTCTTC
CDR3: CSVDVAGLYNEQFF

D: .
V: TRBV30
size: few
J: TRBJ1-3
DNA: TGTGCCTGGAGACCCGGGGGTGGAAACACCATATATTTT
CDR3: CAWRPGGGNTIYF

D: TRBD2
V: TRBV7-9
size: many
J: TRBJ2-1
DNA: TGTGCCAGCAGCCTCGGGACTAGCGGGAGCAATGAGCAGTTCTTC
CDR3: CASSLGTSGSNEQFF

D: .
V: TRBV10-1
size: .
J: TRBJ2-6
DNA: TGCGCCAGCAGTCCCATGTCTGGGGCCAACGTCCTGACTTTC
CDR3: CASSPMSGANVLTF

D: .
V: TRBV12-3/TRBV12-4
size: few
J: TRBJ2-7
DNA: TGTGCCAGCAGTGGGACGGCGGGCTACGAGCAGTACTTC
CDR3: CASSGTAGYEQYF

D: TRBD2
V: TRBV3-1
size: many
J: TRBJ2-1
DNA: TGTGCCAGCAGCCCGACAGCGGGAGGACAAGAGCAGTTCTTC
CDR3: CASSPTAGGQEQFF

D: TRBD2
V: TRBV7-2
size: many
J: TRBJ2-3
DNA: TGTGCCAGCAGCCGCTCCGGGACTAGCTGGGATACGCAGTATTTT
CDR3: CASSRSGTSWDTQYF

D: .
V: TRBV3-1
size: many
J: TRBJ1-1
DNA: TGTGCCAGCAGCCAAGATGTGGGGAGGCCTGAAGCTTTCTTT
CDR3: CASSQDVGRPEAFF

D: .
V: TRBV6-5
size: many
J: TRBJ2-7
DNA: TGTGCCAGCAGTTACGTTGCAGAGGGTATGGGTTCCGAGCAGTACTTC
CDR3: CASSYVAEGMGSEQYF

D: .
V: TRBV5-1
size: many
J: TRBJ2-3
DNA: TGCGCCAGCAGCTTCGGCTCAGAGGATACGCAGTATTTT
CDR3: CASSFGSEDTQYF